The rows below give T cell receptor beta chains drawn from one sample of a study of T-cell memory formation after mild COVID-19. TCRdb analysed the 5' RACE reads with MiXCR anew, one entry per CDR3 protein. Seen here are roughly 52,000 distinct CDR3 sequences, around 7.2% observed once, and the top ten hold approximately 1.4%. Material for sequencing was PBMCs or a T cell subset sorted from them (not recorded which). The receptor source for this set is a man younger than 35 who had mild COVID-19 (a few samples of this study predate the infection). Cell type and time point are not known. CDR3s include the opening cysteine and the closing phenylalanine or tryptophan. A D gene is named only where the DNA matches it firmly. Rows may omit the clone size; those that give it use once, few, many or a size class.

d_call | j_call | v_call | clone_size | cdr3_aa | cdr3_nt
. | TRBJ1-1 | TRBV5-1 | . | CASSLAERAEAFF | TGCGCCAGCAGCTTGGCCGAGAGGGCTGAAGCTTTCTTT
TRBD1 | TRBJ1-2 | TRBV5-6 | few | CASSLNRGSYGYTF | TGTGCCAGCAGCCTTAACAGGGGGTCCTATGGCTACACCTTC
. | TRBJ2-5 | TRBV5-1 | . | CASSLAGEFRETQYF | TGCGCCAGCAGCTTGGCCGGGGAATTCAGAGAGACCCAGTACTTC
. | TRBJ1-6 | TRBV5-6 | . | CASSLAAGLVSPLHF | TGTGCCAGCAGCTTGGCTGCAGGGTTGGTTTCACCCCTCCACTTT
TRBD2 | TRBJ2-1 | TRBV24-1 | few | CATSDPSRGTIDEQFF | TGTGCCACCAGTGACCCTTCCCGCGGGACTATAGATGAGCAGTTCTTC
TRBD2 | TRBJ2-1 | TRBV5-1 | many | CASSLAIAGGRSNEQFF | TGCGCCAGCAGCTTGGCCATAGCGGGGGGGAGAAGTAATGAGCAGTTCTTC
. | TRBJ2-1 | TRBV11-3 | many | CASSPGQGSHNEQFF | TGTGCCAGCAGCCCAGGGCAGGGGTCCCACAATGAGCAGTTCTTC
TRBD1 | TRBJ1-2 | TRBV4-3 | . | CASSHQIQGAHGYTF | TGCGCCAGCAGCCATCAAATACAGGGGGCTCATGGCTACACCTTC
. | TRBJ2-1 | TRBV11-2 | many | CASSPRRQSNEQFF | TGTGCCAGCAGCCCTCGTCGACAGAGCAATGAGCAGTTCTTC
. | TRBJ2-3 | TRBV20-1 | . | CSARDSRGSDTQYF | TGCAGTGCTAGAGACTCTCGCGGTTCGGATACGCAGTATTTT
. | TRBJ1-2 | TRBV5-1 | . | CASSLVTADGYTF | TGCGCCAGCAGCTTGGTGACAGCGGATGGCTACACCTTC
. | TRBJ1-2 | TRBV4-3 | . | CASSQDSRSNYGYTF | TGCGCCAGCAGCCAAGATTCCCGCAGTAACTATGGCTACACCTTC
. | TRBJ2-3 | TRBV12-3/TRBV12-4 | few | CASRPPLHWGRTDTQYF | TGTGCCAGCAGGCCACCCCTCCATTGGGGCCGCACAGATACGCAGTATTTT
. | TRBJ1-1 | TRBV7-9 | few | CASSLLALFTEAFF | TGTGCCAGCAGCTTGTTGGCTCTCTTCACTGAAGCTTTCTTT
TRBD1 | TRBJ2-6 | TRBV5-1 | few | CASSLQGEAGANVLTF | TGCGCCAGCAGCTTACAGGGGGAGGCTGGGGCCAACGTCCTGACTTTC
. | TRBJ2-2 | TRBV24-1 | many | CATSDGIRDMNTGELFF | TGTGCCACCAGTGACGGAATCCGGGACATGAACACCGGGGAGCTGTTTTTT
TRBD1 | TRBJ2-5 | TRBV4-3 | many | CASSQYRQGLGETQYF | TGCGCCAGCAGCCAATATCGACAGGGGCTAGGAGAGACCCAGTACTTC
. | TRBJ1-1 | TRBV12-3/TRBV12-4 | few | CASKYREGAFF | TGTGCCAGCAAGTACAGGGAAGGGGCTTTCTTT
TRBD1 | TRBJ2-5 | TRBV7-2 | many | CASSSLGGQGARETQYF | TGTGCCAGCAGCTCCCTGGGAGGACAGGGGGCGCGAGAGACCCAGTACTTC
. | TRBJ2-1 | TRBV20-1 | . | CSARRGNEQFF | TGCAGTGCTAGGAGGGGGAATGAGCAGTTCTTC
. | TRBJ1-6 | TRBV6-5 | . | CASSYGGSNSPLHF | TGTGCCAGCAGTTACGGGGGTTCTAATTCACCCCTCCACTTT
. | TRBJ1-6 | TRBV6-5 | few | CASRPTSGIHNSPLHF | TGTGCCAGCAGACCAACCTCAGGGATCCATAATTCACCCCTCCACTTT
TRBD2 | TRBJ2-2 | TRBV7-9 | few | CASSYGTSNTGELFF | TGTGCCAGCAGCTACGGGACTAGCAACACCGGGGAGCTGTTTTTT
. | TRBJ1-5 | TRBV5-6 | . | CASSFSGRNNQPQHF | TGTGCCAGCAGCTTTTCTGGGCGGAACAATCAGCCCCAGCATTTT
TRBD2 | TRBJ2-2 | TRBV4-2 | many | CASSAAGENTGELFF | TGTGCCAGCAGCGCAGCGGGGGAGAACACCGGGGAGCTGTTTTTT
TRBD1 | TRBJ1-2 | TRBV28 | . | CATPLGQGAVGYTF | TGTGCCACCCCGCTGGGACAGGGGGCGGTTGGCTACACCTTC
. | TRBJ1-1 | TRBV4-1 | many | CASSQGGVKPFF | TGCGCCAGCAGCCAAGGGGGGGTAAAGCCTTTCTTT
TRBD1 | TRBJ1-2 | TRBV6-5 | . | CAISDRDRSYTF | TGTGCCATCTCGGACAGGGATCGTAGCTACACCTTC
TRBD1 | TRBJ1-1 | TRBV3-1 | few | CASSLIPTGARTEAFF | TGTGCCAGCAGCCTCATTCCCACAGGGGCCCGGACTGAAGCTTTCTTT